Following are 15 T cell receptor beta chains from one sample sequenced in a study of blood T cells in healthy people across ages. The second PCR ran about 7 to 12 cycles with a sample-barcoded 5' primer and J-beta primers. Using its own MiXCR run on the 5' RACE reads, TCRdb lists one record per CDR3 protein. The profile shows about 600,000 distinct CDR3 sequences, less than 60% of them singletons. The sample was blood. The receptor set was obtained from an older man in good health.

On this clonotype: A much larger clone lies a single base off, so this may be a read error. The rearrangement uses TRBV6-6 and TRBJ1-1, with D perhaps matching TRBD1 (5 bases). This CDR3 contains 17 residues. Germline V gene sequence: CDR1 MNHNY, CDR2 SVGAGI (reference sequence). Trimming cost V 3 bases and J 3 bases, with 20 bases left between them. The CDR3 region has the DNA TGTGCCAGCAGTTATAGGGAGGACAACAGCCGTGACACTGAAGCTTTCTTT. Translation: CASSYREDNSRDTEAFF.

This chain uses TRBV7-8 with TRBJ2-4, with D possibly TRBD1 on 5 matching bases. Germline CDR1 is SGHVS and CDR2 is FQNEAQ. CDR3 size: 15 residues. The V end was cut by 2 bases, the J end by 6 bases, with 14 bases between. This CDR3 reads CASSLIADRVNIQYF. In nucleotides, the CDR3 is TGTGCCAGCAGCTTAATCGCAGACAGAGTAAACATTCAGTACTTC.

To note about this clonotype: A much larger clone lies a single base off, so this may be a read error. In nucleotides, the CDR3 is TGTGCCAGCAGTTACCAGCGAAACAATGAGCAGTACTTC. Translated: CASSYQRNNEQYF. The chain joins TRBV6-6 to TRBJ2-1, with unresolved D. The better agreement between TRBJ2-7 and the DNA end casts doubt on the J call. Germline V gives CDR1 MNHNY, CDR2 SVGAGI (reference sequence). The CDR3 extends over 13 amino acids.

The rearrangement links TRBV20-1 to TRBJ2-7; TRBD1 might be the D (6 bases). The CDR3 extends over 12 amino acids. Per germline, CDR1 DFQATT and CDR2 SNEGSKA (reference sequence). Trimming removed 4 bases at V and 3 bases at J, with 10 bases between. CDR3 amino acids: CSAKGEVYEQYF. DNA of the CDR3: TGCAGTGCTAAGGGGGAAGTCTACGAGCAGTACTTC.

Many counts were recorded for this clonotype. The chain combines TRBV28 with TRBJ2-7; maybe TRBD2 (6 bases). Per the germline V gene, CDR1 is MDHEN and CDR2 is SYDVKM. The CDR3 extends over 14 amino acids. Trimming shortened V by 9 bases and J by 0 bases, and 15 bases separated the two germline ends. CDR3 DNA: TGTGCCAGTGCGGGATTCTCATACTCCTACGAGCAGTACTTC. Amino acids: CASAGFSYSYEQYF.

This clonotype was seen a handful of times. V and J are TRBV20-1 and TRBJ2-4, with unresolved D. The V and J ends lost 0 bases and 3 bases respectively, with 12 bases between them. The CDR3 contains 15 residues. Germline-derived CDR1 and CDR2 are DFQATT and SNEGSKA (reference sequence). CDR3 sequence reads: CSARDWVRGKNIQYF. As DNA, the CDR3 is TGCAGTGCTAGAGATTGGGTCCGAGGCAAAAACATTCAGTACTTC.

About this clonotype: A much larger clone differs from this one at a single base, so this may be a read error. V and J are TRBV6-5 and TRBJ2-6; D call uncertain. The CDR3 covers 17 residues. The germline V and J ends were trimmed by 0 bases and 4 bases, with 13 bases remaining between them. CDR1 and CDR2 (germline): MNHEY, SVGAGI. The CDR3 reads CASSYSGSVAGANVLTF. Here the CDR3 DNA reads TGTGCCAGCAGTTACTCGGGGTCGGTGGCGGGGGCCAACGTCCTGACTTTC.

With respect to this clonotype: A much bigger clone sits one base away, suggesting this may be a read error. The chain recombines TRBV15 with TRBJ2-3, with D hard to call. The length of the CDR3 is 13 residues. The germline gives CDR1 LNHNV, CDR2 YYDKDF (reference sequence). The V end lost 0 bases, the J end lost 4 bases, and 5 bases lay between the germline ends. The DNA of the CDR3 is TGTGCCACCAGCAGAGATCCCCCAGATACGCAGTATTTT. Protein product: CATSRDPPDTQYF.

This clonotype was observed once. This sequence joins TRBV12-3 or TRBV12-4 and TRBJ1-1; D call uncertain. Between the trimmed V and J ends, which lost 4 bases and 4 bases, there was a span of 16 bases. There are 15 residues in the CDR3. The CDR3 is CASSSTRTRSTEAFF. DNA of the CDR3: TGTGCCAGCAGTTCTACTAGAACCCGTAGCACTGAAGCTTTCTTT.

This chain joins TRBV18 and TRBJ1-2, with D possibly matching TRBD1 (5 bases). V lost 0 bases, J lost 2 bases, and 13 bases lay in between. CDR1 and CDR2 from the germline V gene are KGHSH and LQKENI. CDR3 size: 16 residues. CDR3 sequence reads: CASSPPPGRENYGYTF. CDR3 nucleotide sequence: TGTGCCAGCTCACCACCGCCGGGACGGGAGAACTATGGCTACACCTTC.

CDR3: CASSPGQGVAGGNEQFF. As DNA, the CDR3 is TGTGCCAGCTCACCCGGACAGGGAGTAGCGGGAGGGAATGAGCAGTTCTTC. The chain couples TRBV18 to TRBJ2-1, with TRBD2 matching 11 bases. V shed 3 bases, J shed 7 bases, and the junction held 11 bases outside the gene matches. Germline V gene sequence: CDR1 KGHSH, CDR2 LQKENI. CDR3 length equals 17 residues.

As for this clonotype: A much larger clone lies a single base off, so this may be a read error. CDR3 region: CASSWGSGRRDNEQFF. The CDR3, as DNA: TGTGCCAGCAGTTGGGGCTCGGGGCGCCGTGACAATGAGCAGTTCTTC. The chain carries TRBV6-6 and TRBJ2-1; the D gene could be TRBD1 or TRBD2 (5 bases each). This CDR3 contains 16 residues. Looked up from germline, CDR1 is MNHNY and CDR2 is SVGAGI (reference sequence). Trimming removed 4 bases at V and 5 bases at J, with 18 bases between.

The gene calls are TRBV7-2 and TRBJ2-4, with D maybe TRBD1 (6 bases). This CDR3 has 13 residues. Germline lookup yields CDR1 SGHTA and CDR2 FQGNSA. Trimming cost V 10 bases and J 13 bases, with 23 bases left between them. CDR3 DNA sequence: TGTGCCACCAGGGGACGGAACTCCTACGGGCAGTACTTC. It yields the protein CATRGRNSYGQYF.

The gene calls are TRBV6-2 or TRBV6-3 and TRBJ2-7; the D call may be TRBD1 or TRBD2 (5 bases each). The CDR3 runs 17 residues. CDR1 is MNHEY and CDR2 is SVGEGT in the germline V gene. The V end lost 3 bases, the J end lost 3 bases, and 21 bases lay between the germline ends. CDR3 residues: CASSYLGTLAKGYEQYF. The CDR3 DNA is TGTGCCAGCAGTTATCTGGGGACCCTGGCCAAAGGCTACGAGCAGTACTTC.

The rearrangement uses TRBV25-1 and TRBJ2-7; perhaps TRBD1 as D (5 bases). The CDR3 extends over 12 amino acids. Between the trimmed V and J ends, which lost 6 bases and 3 bases, there was a span of 9 bases. CDR1 is MGHDK, CDR2 SYGVNS, per germline. The CDR3 here is CASRNRHYEQYF. Here the CDR3 DNA reads TGTGCCAGCAGAAACAGGCACTACGAGCAGTACTTC.